This T cell receptor beta chain was sequenced during a study of TIL therapy for anti-PD-1-resistant metastatic lung cancer. Broader study findings: Treatment-naive, never-smoker and oncogene-addicted patients were overrepresented in this highly selected cohort. Infused TIL clonotypes partially replaced the baseline blood repertoire, then decayed over months.

Germline CDR1 SEHNR, CDR2 FQNEAQ (reference sequence). The J segment lost 4 bases and the V segment lost 5 bases, leaving 5 bases of the junction unmatched. The CDR3 is 13 amino acids. This was the immunoSEQ v3 assay. Survey-level samples got approximately 1.8 million read pairs; deep-level samples got roughly 5-6 million. TCRdb keeps only in-frame clones here, not all; method: immunoSEQ multiplex PCR. This table holds 30,000 to 45,000 clones, about 73% found once. This clone was recorded a few times. Its antigen is currently unknown. Specified time point: pre-treatment sample, taken before nivolumab and TIL therapy.

The source of this sequence is a person aged 25 to 80 with non-small cell lung cancer. The sequencing here drew on blood, taken at baseline. The rearrangement links TRBV7-9 to TRBJ2-7, with TRBD1 matching over 7 bases. CDR3 sequence: CASSRGTEYEQYF. The CDR3, as DNA: TGTGCCAGCAGCCGTGGGACAGAGTACGAGCAGTACTTC.